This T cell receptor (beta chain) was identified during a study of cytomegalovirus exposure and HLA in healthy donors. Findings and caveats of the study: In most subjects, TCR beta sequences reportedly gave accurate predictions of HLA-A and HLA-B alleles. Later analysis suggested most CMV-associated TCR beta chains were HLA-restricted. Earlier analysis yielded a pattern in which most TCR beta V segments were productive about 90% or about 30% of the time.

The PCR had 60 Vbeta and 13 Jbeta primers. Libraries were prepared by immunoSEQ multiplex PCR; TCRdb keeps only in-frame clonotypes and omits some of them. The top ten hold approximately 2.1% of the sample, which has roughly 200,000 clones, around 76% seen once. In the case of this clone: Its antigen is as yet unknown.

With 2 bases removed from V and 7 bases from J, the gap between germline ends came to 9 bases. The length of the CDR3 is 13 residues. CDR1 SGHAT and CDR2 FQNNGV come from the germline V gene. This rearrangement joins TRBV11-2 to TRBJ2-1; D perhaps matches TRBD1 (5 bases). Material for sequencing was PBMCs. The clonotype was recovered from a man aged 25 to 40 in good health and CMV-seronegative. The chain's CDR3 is CASSLQGWNEQFF. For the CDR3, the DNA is TGTGCCAGCAGCTTACAGGGTTGGAATGAGCAGTTCTTC.